This T cell receptor (beta chain) was sequenced in a study of response to subunit inactivated influenza vaccine. This clonotype was seen a few times. Trimming shortened V by 1 base and J by 1 base, and 14 bases separated the two germline ends. CDR1 and CDR2 from the germline V gene are MNHEY and SVGEGT. The CDR3 extends over 16 amino acids. One entry per CDR3 protein results from TCRdb running MiXCR on the RT-PCR reads. The table has over 150,000 distinct CDR3 sequences, about 10% seen once. The chain links TRBV6-2 or TRBV6-3 to TRBJ2-7; D unresolved. The origin of this receptor is a man in his fifties or sixties who received an inactivated influenza vaccine. Source: CD8+ T cells sorted from PBMCs, taken roughly 24 months after vaccination. In nucleotides, the CDR3 is TGTGCCAGCAGTTACTTCGAGAGCCAAAGATCCTACGAGCAGTACTTC. Its translation is CASSYFESQRSYEQYF.